This TCR beta chain appears in the sequencing data of a study of regulatory T cells in long-lasting Graves disease. Construction of TCR beta libraries relied on iRepertoire HTBI primers and on Arm-PCR targeting CDR3 regions. TCRdb processed the multiplex PCR reads anew with MiXCR; each CDR3 protein has one entry. The sample lists more than 650,000 distinct CDR3 sequences; around 30% were seen once. Only a few counts were recorded for this clonotype. CDR1 LNHDA and CDR2 SQIVND come from the germline V gene (reference sequence). The CDR3 spans 17 residues. The trim removed 6 bases at V and 0 bases at J, leaving 7 bases unmatched. As for time point: persistent/refractory GD, antithyroid drugs over 5 years with positive TRAb. Researchers made the TCR library from RNA that was extracted from PBMCs.

The chain links TRBV19 to TRBJ2-2, with 10 bases that match TRBD2. The input for sequencing was peripheral blood mononuclear cells (PBMCs), taken when the disease was refractory, from a patient treated with antithyroid drugs. The sequence was obtained from a female donor with Graves disease. This chain's CDR3 is CASRKTSGPSNTGELFF. The CDR3 DNA reads TGTGCCAGTAGGAAGACTAGCGGGCCATCGAACACCGGGGAGCTGTTTTTT.